The T cell receptor (beta chain) described here comes from a study of early T cells in non-severe SARS-CoV-2 infection. Overall study context: Chains from this unsorted whole-blood bulk RNA could not be paired. The study, taken as a whole, reports: There was a bias toward anti-spike CD8 responses in VDJdb matching, which missed private and CD4 specificities.

Worth noting for this clonotype: The antigen remains undetermined.

Germline CDR1 MNHEY, CDR2 SMNVEV (reference sequence). The J segment lost 2 bases and the V segment lost 5 bases, leaving 3 bases of the junction unmatched. The CDR3 is made up of 14 amino acids. The protocol attached unique molecular identifiers to individual cDNA molecules. TCRdb processed the 5' RACE reads anew with MiXCR; each CDR3 protein has one entry. Of around 59,000 distinct CDR3 sequences in the sample, over 10% were seen once. The sample consisted of whole blood. The sequence derives from an adult who was a healthcare worker with PCR-confirmed SARS-CoV-2 infection or an uninfected control (not recorded which). V and J are TRBV27 and TRBJ1-3, with 7 bases matching TRBD1. This chain's CDR3 is CASSLTGPGNTIYF. CDR3 DNA sequence: TGTGCCAGCAGTCTGACAGGGCCTGGAAACACCATATATTTT.